What follows are 13 T cell receptor beta chains derived from one specimen sequenced in a study of CD8 T cells in ankylosing spondylitis. Whole-study results and caveats: Made up of about eight highly homologous variants, a TCR beta motif appeared characteristic of ankylosing spondylitis blood.

TCRdb processed the 5' RACE reads anew with MiXCR; each CDR3 protein has one entry. The sample carries about 800,000 distinct CDR3 sequences, roughly 12% recorded once. Their cognate antigens are unknown. Sequences were obtained from blood, either unsorted or a sorted T cell fraction (not recorded which). These receptors originate from a male donor with ankylosing spondylitis.

This rearrangement joins TRBV10-3 to TRBJ2-1, with D possibly being TRBD2 (6 bases). V was clipped by 4 bases and J by 3 bases, with 16 bases between them. The CDR3 extends over 16 amino acids. CDR1 and CDR2 (germline): ENHRY, SYGVKD. CDR3 nucleotide sequence: TGTGCCATCAGTGCGTCCTCTGGGGGGAACTACAATGAGCAGTTCTTC. Amino acid sequence: CAISASSGGNYNEQFF.

This clonotype was counted many times. The CDR3 here is CAIIPQGIANYGYTF. The CDR3, as DNA: TGTGCCATCATTCCCCAGGGCATAGCTAACTATGGCTACACCTTC. The rearrangement uses TRBV10-3 and TRBJ1-2; D perhaps matches TRBD1 (5 bases). Per the germline V gene, CDR1 is ENHRY and CDR2 is SYGVKD. The CDR3 has 15 residues. V was pared by 7 bases and J by 0 bases, with 15 bases between.

This rearrangement joins TRBV9 to TRBJ2-5, with 9 bases aligning to TRBD1. The CDR3 sequence is 15 residues long. Looked up from germline, CDR1 is SGDLS and CDR2 is YYNGEE. The V gene end was trimmed by 0 bases and the J gene end by 4 bases; junction bases not matched to a gene: 4. CDR3 loop: CASSVGTGGRETQYF. CDR3 in DNA: TGTGCCAGCAGCGTAGGAACAGGGGGCAGAGAGACCCAGTACTTC.

This sequence joins TRBV9 and TRBJ2-5; D is perhaps TRBD2 (6 bases). Germline CDR1 SGDLS, CDR2 YYNGEE. With 6 bases removed from V and 0 bases from J, the gap between germline ends came to 15 bases. There are 15 residues in the CDR3. DNA for the CDR3: TGTGCCAGCACAAGGGGACTGTTGTACCAAGAGACCCAGTACTTC. Translated, it gives CASTRGLLYQETQYF.

The table lists this clonotype with a count of one. The genes are TRBV18 and TRBJ1-1, with 8 bases fitting TRBD1. Per the germline V gene, CDR1 is KGHSH and CDR2 is LQKENI. V was clipped by 6 bases and J by 0 bases; unmatched bases: 9. CDR3 size: 16 residues. CDR3 in DNA: TGTGCCAGCTCCTGGAGTCTACAGGGGGTGAACACTGAAGCTTTCTTT. As protein: CASSWSLQGVNTEAFF.

This clonotype was recorded only once. This chain links TRBV20-1 with TRBJ2-3, with no clear D. The CDR3 spans 14 residues. Deletions cut 6 bases from V and 3 bases from J, with 16 bases between. Germline values: CDR1 DFQATT, CDR2 SNEGSKA (reference sequence). The CDR3 spells CSAELGSLTDTQYF. The CDR3 nucleotides are TGCAGTGCAGAACTCGGTAGTCTTACAGATACGCAGTATTTT.

This clonotype was recorded at least ten times. The chain joins TRBV7-6 to TRBJ1-1; D is unclear. The CDR3 has 13 residues. V was cut by 5 bases and J by 6 bases, with 13 bases left in between. The germline V gene encodes CDR1 SGHVS and CDR2 FNYEAQ. The CDR3 reads CASSRYLSPEAFF. The DNA of the CDR3 is TGTGCCAGCAGCCGGTACCTCTCGCCTGAAGCTTTCTTT. Drawing the rest from reference TRBV7-6 and TRBJ1-1, the complete variable domain is GAGVSQSPRYKVTKRGQDVALRCDPISGHVSLYWYRQALGQGPEFLTYFNYEAQQDKSGLPNDRFSAERPEGSISTLTIQRTEQRDSAMYRCASSRYLSPEAFFGQGTRLTVV.

This clonotype was seen a handful of times. This chain links TRBV21-1 with TRBJ2-7; the DNA was not used to check the table's D call, TRBD1. TRBV21-1 is a listed pseudogene. This CDR3 has 14 amino acids. CDR3 loop: CASSKGSRDDEQYF. The CDR3 DNA is TGTGCCAGCAGCAAAGGTTCCAGGGACGACGAGCAGTACTTC.

This chain uses TRBV7-2 with TRBJ1-2, with TRBD1 matching 9 bases. J was trimmed by 5 bases and V by 4 bases; bases with no gene match: 5. CDR1 is SGHTA and CDR2 is FQGNSA in the germline V gene. The CDR3 runs 14 residues. CDR3 bases: TGTGCCAGCAGCTATAGGGACAGGGATTATGGCTACACCTTC. Protein product: CASSYRDRDYGYTF.

This clonotype was found many times. The chain is built from TRBV29-1 and TRBJ2-7; no clear D gene. V shed 4 bases and J shed 3 bases, with 7 bases lying between them. Germline CDR1 is SQVTM and CDR2 is ANQGSEA. The CDR3 is 11 amino acids. The CDR3 DNA reads as TGCAGCGTTGTAGAAATCTACGAGCAGTACTTC. This translates into CSVVEIYEQYF.

On this clonotype: One end of the junction is discordant with germline, which a read error may explain. This chain uses TRBV7-7 with TRBJ2-1; TRBD1 is a possible D gene (6 bases). The CDR3 is 13 residues long. CDR1 is SSHAT and CDR2 is FNYEAQ in the germline V gene (reference sequence). In DNA form, the CDR3 reads TGTGCTAGCAGCTTAGCCCGGGACACCCCTCAGTTCTTC. Translating gives CASSLARDTPQFF.

This clonotype was seen repeatedly, ten times or more. J is TRBJ2-5 and V is TRBV9; TRBD1 aligns across 8 bases. V lost 4 bases, J lost 9 bases, and 14 bases stayed unmatched. CDR1 and CDR2 (germline): SGDLS, YYNGEE. The CDR3 spans 15 residues. CDR3: CASSLTGQVLGAQYF. The CDR3, as DNA: TGTGCCAGCAGCCTAACGGGACAGGTCCTAGGGGCCCAGTACTTC.

The V gene is TRBV5-1, the J gene TRBJ2-1; TRBD2 matches at 8 bases. V dropped 0 bases and J dropped 10; count of bases not matched to a gene: 6. Germline V CDR1 and CDR2: SGHRS, YFSETQ. The CDR3 has 14 amino acids. The CDR3 DNA follows: TGCGCCAGCAGCTTGGCGGCACGGGGGGGAGAGCAGTTCTTC. Its translation is CASSLAARGGEQFF.